This is a list of T cell receptor beta chains from one sample in a study of blood T cells in healthy people across ages. Each CDR3 protein is one row after TCRdb ran MiXCR on the 5' RACE reads. The sample carries about 1.4 million distinct CDR3 sequences, 59% recorded once. Material for sequencing was blood. All receptors derive from a man younger than 30 in good health. The CDR3 runs from the conserved cysteine through the conserved F or W. A D gene is named only where the DNA matches it firmly. Expanded clones are given a class, and other clones once, few, many or no size at all.

clone_size j_call v_call d_call cdr3_nt cdr3_aa
. TRBJ2-2 TRBV27 . TGTGCCAGCAGTTTGGCGGGATGGGGCACCAGGGAGCTGTTTTTT CASSLAGWGTRELFF
few TRBJ2-3 TRBV5-1 . TGCGCCAGCAGCCCAACCCGGACGCGTGATACGCAGTATTTT CASSPTRTRDTQYF
. TRBJ1-1 TRBV25-1 . TGTGCCAGCAGTGAATTTGACACTGAAGCTTTCTTT CASSEFDTEAFF
few TRBJ2-7 TRBV7-9 . TGTGCCAGCAGCTTTTTCACGTCGGGACCGCCGGCATACGAGCAGTACTTC CASSFFTSGPPAYEQYF
few TRBJ2-7 TRBV5-1 . TGCGCCAGCAGCCCATCTTACAATGAGCAGTACTTC CASSPSYNEQYF
. TRBJ2-7 TRBV5-1 . TGCGCCAGCAGCCTACTCTCCGGACAGCATGAGCAGTACTTC CASSLLSGQHEQYF
. TRBJ1-2 TRBV7-6 . TGTGCCAGCACCCCCGGGGGCTTAGGGATATACTATGGCTACACCTTC CASTPGGLGIYYGYTF
. TRBJ2-3 TRBV2 . TGTGCCTACCTGGTACGAGATACGCAGTATTTT CAYLVRDTQYF
. TRBJ1-5 TRBV28 . TGTGCCAGCAGTTCAGTGTCTTTCAATCAGCCCCAGCATTTT CASSSVSFNQPQHF
. TRBJ2-3 TRBV27 . TGTGCCACCACCAAGGGGGGGGCAGCAGATACGCAGTATTTT CATTKGGAADTQYF
once TRBJ2-7 TRBV6-2/TRBV6-3 . TGTGCCAGCAGTTACGGGGCAGGGGTCTACGAGCAGTACTTC CASSYGAGVYEQYF
. TRBJ2-5 TRBV6-5 TRBD2 TGTGCCATCAGTAATAGCGGGGGGTACCAAGAGACCCAGTACTTC CAISNSGGYQETQYF
. TRBJ2-1 TRBV4-3 TRBD2 TGCGCCAGCAGCCAAATAGCGGGGGAGCAGTTCTTC CASSQIAGEQFF
. TRBJ1-1 TRBV20-1 . TGCAGTGCCTTTCCGAGCACTGAAGCTTTCTTT CSAFPSTEAFF
few TRBJ2-3 TRBV4-2 TRBD2 TGTGCCAGCAGCCCCGCCGCGGGGGGGCCTAGCACAGATACGCAGTATTTT CASSPAAGGPSTDTQYF
once TRBJ1-6 TRBV4-2 . TGTGCCAGCAGCCAAGTTCGTCGCAGAAATTCACCCCTCCACTTT CASSQVRRRNSPLHF
. TRBJ1-2 TRBV29-1 TRBD1 TGCAGCGTTATTTGGCCGGGACAGGATCAAGCTAACTATGGCTACACCTTC CSVIWPGQDQANYGYTF
. TRBJ1-5 TRBV28 TRBD1 TGTGCCAGCAGTTTGCCACAGGGGGCTCGGCAGCCCCAGCATTTT CASSLPQGARQPQHF
. TRBJ2-7 TRBV13 . TGTGCCAGCAGCCTGGGACACCTAGAGGGGTCCTACGAGAAGTACTTC CASSLGHLEGSYEKYF
. TRBJ2-7 TRBV11-2 . TGTGCCAGCAGCCAGCACCCACGGGGAGAGATAGGCGAGCAGTACTTC CASSQHPRGEIGEQYF
. TRBJ2-4 TRBV7-9 . TGTGCCAGCAGCCTCGTCACGACAGACGTTTTTGAGCAGTACTTC CASSLVTTDVFEQYF
. TRBJ1-1 TRBV7-2 TRBD1 TGTGCCAGCAGCTTGCAGGGGGGGTTTCGAACTGAAGCTTTCTTT CASSLQGGFRTEAFF
few TRBJ2-1 TRBV12-3/TRBV12-4 TRBD1 TGTGCCAGCAGTCCCCAGGGGGCCTTAAGCAATGAGCAGTTCTTC CASSPQGALSNEQFF
. TRBJ1-1 TRBV7-2 . TGTGCCAGCAGCTCTTCGGGAATTGGGCTACTAGGAGCTTTCTTT CASSSSGIGLLGAFF
. TRBJ2-5 TRBV29-1 . TGCAGCGTTGAGCGGACAGCTACCCAAGAGACCCAGTACTTC CSVERTATQETQYF
. TRBJ1-1 TRBV2 TRBD1 TGTGCCACCAGTGCCGGGACAGGCACTGAAGCTTTCTTT CATSAGTGTEAFF
. TRBJ1-6 TRBV27 TRBD1 TGTGCCAGCAGTCCGATCGGGACAGGGGAAGCACCCCTCCACTTT CASSPIGTGEAPLHF
. TRBJ2-5 TRBV12-3/TRBV12-4 . TGTGCCAGCAGTTTAGAATTTGTGGACGGAGCCCAAGAGACCCAGTACTTC CASSLEFVDGAQETQYF
. TRBJ1-2 TRBV29-1 . TGCAGCGTTGAAGGGACAGCCTATACTAACTATGGCTACACCTTC CSVEGTAYTNYGYTF
. TRBJ2-5 TRBV20-1 . TGCAGTGCTAGAAGGGGCGGCAGCCAAGAGACCCAGTACTTC CSARRGGSQETQYF
many TRBJ2-1 TRBV7-9 . TGTGCCAGCAGCTTAGGTCACAATGAGCAGTTCTTC CASSLGHNEQFF
. TRBJ2-7 TRBV29-1 TRBD2 TGCAGCGTTGTCGGTCTAGCGGGGGGTCCCTACGAGCAGTACTTC CSVVGLAGGPYEQYF
once TRBJ1-1 TRBV25-1 . TGTGCCAGCAGTAGGGGCCTAGTGAGGAACACTGAAGCTTTCTTT CASSRGLVRNTEAFF
. TRBJ1-2 TRBV12-3/TRBV12-4 TRBD1 TGTGCCAGCAGTCCCAGGGGGACTAGCTATGGCTACACCTTC CASSPRGTSYGYTF
. TRBJ2-1 TRBV12-3/TRBV12-4 . TGTGCCAGCAGTTTCCCTGATGAGCAGTTCTTC CASSFPDEQFF
. TRBJ2-2 TRBV29-1 . TGCAGCGTTGCCCCTAGGGCCGGGGAGCTGTTTTTT CSVAPRAGELFF
. TRBJ1-5 TRBV5-1 . TGCGCCAGCAGCCCCGGGGTCAATAGCAATCAGCCCCAGCATTTT CASSPGVNSNQPQHF
. TRBJ2-3 TRBV7-9 . TGTGCCAGCAGCTTAGCGGCAGCCCCAGATACGCAGTATTTT CASSLAAAPDTQYF
. TRBJ2-1 TRBV7-2 . TGTGCCAGCAGCCTACTCAGGGGAAATGAGCAGTTATTC CASSLLRGNEQLF
. TRBJ2-1 TRBV12-3/TRBV12-4 TRBD2 TGTGCCAGCAGTTCGGTAGGGCGGGGGGCGGCAAACAATGAGCAGTTCTTC CASSSVGRGAANNEQFF
. TRBJ2-7 TRBV15 TRBD1 TGTGCCACCAGCAGACTCCACAGGGGGCGAGGCTCCGAGCAGTACTTC CATSRLHRGRGSEQYF
once TRBJ1-2 TRBV12-3/TRBV12-4 . TGTGCCAGCAGTTTAGCCGGGGAGGGCGATGGCTACACCTTC CASSLAGEGDGYTF
. TRBJ2-3 TRBV12-3/TRBV12-4 . TGTGCCAGCAGTACCGCGACTCGCCCCACAGATACGCAGTATTTT CASSTATRPTDTQYF
few TRBJ2-4 TRBV4-1 TRBD2 TGCGCCAGCAGAGGAGCGGGGGAGCAGTACTTC CASRGAGEQYF
. TRBJ2-1 TRBV20-1 . TGCAGTGCGGAAGATTTGGTTGAGCAGTTCTTC CSAEDLVEQFF
. TRBJ1-6 TRBV7-2 TRBD1 TGTGCCAGCAGCTTATGGACAGGGGGTAATTCACCCCTCCACTTT CASSLWTGGNSPLHF
. TRBJ1-1 TRBV20-1 . TGCAGTGCTAGAGATCTCAGGGTAGTAGACACTGAAGCTTTCTTT CSARDLRVVDTEAFF
. TRBJ2-7 TRBV7-9 . TGTGCCAGCAGCTTAGGAGTCTACCAGCAGTACTTC CASSLGVYQQYF
. TRBJ2-3 TRBV12-3/TRBV12-4 TRBD1 TGTGCCAGCAGTTCTCGACACCGGGACAGGGTCGCAGATACGCAGTATTTT CASSSRHRDRVADTQYF
once TRBJ1-4 TRBV4-2 . TGTGCCAGCAGCCCGTCCACGGAGTTGCCTAATGAAAAACTGTTTTTT CASSPSTELPNEKLFF
. TRBJ2-3 TRBV3-1 . TGTGCCAGCAGCCTTACCCGGGGTGGCACAGATACGCAGTATTTT CASSLTRGGTDTQYF
. TRBJ2-5 TRBV5-6 . TGTGCCAGCAGCTTCTCAGACGGTCAGATGGAGACCCAGTACTTC CASSFSDGQMETQYF
. TRBJ2-1 TRBV6-5 TRBD1 TGTGCCAGCAGTACCCATTGGGACAGTAATGAGCAGTTCTTC CASSTHWDSNEQFF